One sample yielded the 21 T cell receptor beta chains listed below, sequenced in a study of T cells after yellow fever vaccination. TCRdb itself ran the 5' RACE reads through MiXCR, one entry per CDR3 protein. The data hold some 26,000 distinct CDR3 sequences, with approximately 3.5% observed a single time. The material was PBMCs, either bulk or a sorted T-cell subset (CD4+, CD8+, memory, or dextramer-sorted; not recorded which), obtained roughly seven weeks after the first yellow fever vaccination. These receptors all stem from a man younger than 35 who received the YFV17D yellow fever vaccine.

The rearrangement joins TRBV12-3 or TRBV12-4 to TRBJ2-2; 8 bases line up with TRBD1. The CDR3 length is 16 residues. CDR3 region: CTCSFFWTGHTGELFF. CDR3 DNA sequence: TGTACCTGCAGTTTCTTCTGGACAGGGCACACCGGGGAGCTGTTTTTT.

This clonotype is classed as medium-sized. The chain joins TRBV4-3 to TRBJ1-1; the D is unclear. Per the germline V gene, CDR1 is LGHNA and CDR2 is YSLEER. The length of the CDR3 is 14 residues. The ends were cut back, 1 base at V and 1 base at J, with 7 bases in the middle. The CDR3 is CASSQVRGNTEAFF. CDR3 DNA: TGCGCCAGCAGCCAAGTACGGGGGAACACTGAAGCTTTCTTT.

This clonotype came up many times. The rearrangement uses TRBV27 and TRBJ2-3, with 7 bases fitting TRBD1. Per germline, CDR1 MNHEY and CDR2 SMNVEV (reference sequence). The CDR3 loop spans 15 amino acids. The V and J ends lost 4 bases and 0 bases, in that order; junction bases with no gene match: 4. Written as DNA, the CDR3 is TGTGCCAGCAGTTCTCCAGGGGGAAGCACAGATACGCAGTATTTT. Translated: CASSSPGGSTDTQYF.

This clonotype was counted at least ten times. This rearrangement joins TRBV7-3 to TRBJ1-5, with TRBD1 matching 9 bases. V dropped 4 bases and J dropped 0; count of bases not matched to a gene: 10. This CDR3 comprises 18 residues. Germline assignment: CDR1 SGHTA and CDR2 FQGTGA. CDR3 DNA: TGTGCCAGCAGCTGTCCCGGGACAGGGACCCATAGCAATCAGCCCCAGCATTTT. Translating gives CASSCPGTGTHSNQPQHF.

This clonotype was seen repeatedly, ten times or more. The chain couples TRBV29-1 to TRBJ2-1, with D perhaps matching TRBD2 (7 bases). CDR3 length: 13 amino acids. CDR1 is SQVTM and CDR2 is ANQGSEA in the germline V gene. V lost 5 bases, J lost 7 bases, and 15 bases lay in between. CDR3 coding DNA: TGCAGCGTTTGGGGGGGCCACGGGAATGAGCAGTTCTTC. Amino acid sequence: CSVWGGHGNEQFF.

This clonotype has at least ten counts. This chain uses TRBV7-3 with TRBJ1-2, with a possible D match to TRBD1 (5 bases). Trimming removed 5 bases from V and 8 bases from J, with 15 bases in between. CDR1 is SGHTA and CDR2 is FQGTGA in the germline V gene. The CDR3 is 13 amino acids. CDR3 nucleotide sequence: TGTGCCAGCAGCACATCAGGGATGGACGGCTACACCTTC. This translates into CASSTSGMDGYTF.

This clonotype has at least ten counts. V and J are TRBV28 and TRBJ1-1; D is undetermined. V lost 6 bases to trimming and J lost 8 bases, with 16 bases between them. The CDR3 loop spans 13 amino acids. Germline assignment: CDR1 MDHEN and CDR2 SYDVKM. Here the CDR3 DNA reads TGTGCCAGCAGGCCCGGGCTGACCCGAGAAGCTTTCTTT. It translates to CASRPGLTREAFF.

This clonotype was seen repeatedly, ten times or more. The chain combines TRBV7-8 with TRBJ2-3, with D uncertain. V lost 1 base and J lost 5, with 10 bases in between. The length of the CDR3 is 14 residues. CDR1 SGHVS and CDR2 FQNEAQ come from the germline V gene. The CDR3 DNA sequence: TGTGCCAGCAGCTTAGGAGGCCCAGGAGATACGCAGTATTTT. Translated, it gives CASSLGGPGDTQYF.

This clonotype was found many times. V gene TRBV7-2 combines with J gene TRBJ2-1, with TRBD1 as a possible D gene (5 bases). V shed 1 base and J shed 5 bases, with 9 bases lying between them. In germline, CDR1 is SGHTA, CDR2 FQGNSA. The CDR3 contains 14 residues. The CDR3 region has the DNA TGTGCCAGCAGCTTAGGACAGAACGACAATGAGCAGTTCTTC. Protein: CASSLGQNDNEQFF.

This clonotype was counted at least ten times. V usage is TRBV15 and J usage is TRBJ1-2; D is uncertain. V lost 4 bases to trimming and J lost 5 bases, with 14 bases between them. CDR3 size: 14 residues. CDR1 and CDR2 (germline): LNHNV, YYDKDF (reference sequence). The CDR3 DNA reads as TGTGCCACCAGCACGATAAAGGGAACTTATGGCTACACCTTC. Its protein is CATSTIKGTYGYTF.

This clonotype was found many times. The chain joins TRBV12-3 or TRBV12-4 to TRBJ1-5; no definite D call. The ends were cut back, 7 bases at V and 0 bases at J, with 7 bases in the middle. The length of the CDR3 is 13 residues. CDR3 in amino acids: CASTLNSNQPQHF. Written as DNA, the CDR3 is TGTGCCAGCACCCTGAATAGCAATCAGCCCCAGCATTTT.

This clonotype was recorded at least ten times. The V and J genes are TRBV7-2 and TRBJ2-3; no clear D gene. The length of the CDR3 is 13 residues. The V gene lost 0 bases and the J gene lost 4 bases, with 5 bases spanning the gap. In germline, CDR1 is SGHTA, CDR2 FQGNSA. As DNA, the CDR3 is TGTGCCAGCAGCTTAGCAGAGGCAGATACGCAGTATTTT. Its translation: CASSLAEADTQYF. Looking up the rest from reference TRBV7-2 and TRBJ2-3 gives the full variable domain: GAGVSQSPSNKVTEKGKDVELRCDPISGHTALYWYRQSLGQGLEFLIYFQGNSAPDKSGLPSDRFSAERTGGSVSTLTIQRTQQEDSAVYLCASSLAEADTQYFGPGTRLTVL.

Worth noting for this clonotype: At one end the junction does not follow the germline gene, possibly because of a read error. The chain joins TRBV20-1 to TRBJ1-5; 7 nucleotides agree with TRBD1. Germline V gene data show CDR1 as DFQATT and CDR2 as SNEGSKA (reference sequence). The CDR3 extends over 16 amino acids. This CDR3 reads CCARAGQTFSNQPQHF. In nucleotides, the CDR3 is TGCTGTGCTAGAGCGGGACAGACCTTTAGCAATCAGCCCCAGCATTTT.

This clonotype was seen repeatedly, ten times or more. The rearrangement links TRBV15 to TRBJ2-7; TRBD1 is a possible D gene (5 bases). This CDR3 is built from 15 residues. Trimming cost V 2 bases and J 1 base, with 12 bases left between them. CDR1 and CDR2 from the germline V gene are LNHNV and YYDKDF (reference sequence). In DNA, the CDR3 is TGTGCCACCAGCAGACCAGGAGACAGTTCCTACGAGCAGTACTTC. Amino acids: CATSRPGDSSYEQYF.

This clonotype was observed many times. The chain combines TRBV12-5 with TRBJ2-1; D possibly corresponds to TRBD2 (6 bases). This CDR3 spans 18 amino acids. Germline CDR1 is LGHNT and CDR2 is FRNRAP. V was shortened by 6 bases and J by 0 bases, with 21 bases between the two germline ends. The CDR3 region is CASGPPRGKGFSYNEQFF. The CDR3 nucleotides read TGTGCTAGTGGCCCGCCCCGGGGGAAGGGGTTCTCCTACAATGAGCAGTTCTTC.

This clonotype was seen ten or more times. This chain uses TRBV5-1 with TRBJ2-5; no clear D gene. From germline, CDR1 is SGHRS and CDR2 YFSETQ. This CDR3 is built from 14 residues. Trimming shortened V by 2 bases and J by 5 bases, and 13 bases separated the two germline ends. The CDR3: CASSFQGSQETQYF. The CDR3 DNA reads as TGCGCCAGCAGCTTCCAAGGGTCTCAGGAGACCCAGTACTTC.

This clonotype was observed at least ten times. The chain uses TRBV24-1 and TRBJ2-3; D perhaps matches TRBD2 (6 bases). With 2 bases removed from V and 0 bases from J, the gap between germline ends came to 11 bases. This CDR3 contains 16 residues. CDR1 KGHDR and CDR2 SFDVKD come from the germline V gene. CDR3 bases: TGTGCCACCAGTGATTACACCGGGACTAGCACAGATACGCAGTATTTT. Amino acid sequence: CATSDYTGTSTDTQYF.

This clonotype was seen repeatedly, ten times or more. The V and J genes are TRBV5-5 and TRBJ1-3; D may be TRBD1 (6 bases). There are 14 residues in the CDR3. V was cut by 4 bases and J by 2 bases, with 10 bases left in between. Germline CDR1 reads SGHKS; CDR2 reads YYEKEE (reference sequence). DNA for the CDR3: TGTGCCAGCAGCATACAGGGAACTGGAAACACCATATATTTT. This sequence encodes CASSIQGTGNTIYF.

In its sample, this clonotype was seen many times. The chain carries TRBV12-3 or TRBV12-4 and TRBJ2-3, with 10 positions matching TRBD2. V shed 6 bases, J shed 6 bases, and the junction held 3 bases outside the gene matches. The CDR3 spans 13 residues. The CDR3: CASSWTSGDTQYF. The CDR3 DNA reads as TGTGCCAGCAGCTGGACTAGCGGCGATACGCAGTATTTT.

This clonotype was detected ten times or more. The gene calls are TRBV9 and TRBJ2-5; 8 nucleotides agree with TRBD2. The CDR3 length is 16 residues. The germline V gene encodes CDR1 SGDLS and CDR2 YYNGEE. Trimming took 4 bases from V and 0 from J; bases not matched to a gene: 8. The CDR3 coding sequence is TGTGCCAGCAGCCGGTCCACTAGCGGTGACCAAGAGACCCAGTACTTC. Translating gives CASSRSTSGDQETQYF.

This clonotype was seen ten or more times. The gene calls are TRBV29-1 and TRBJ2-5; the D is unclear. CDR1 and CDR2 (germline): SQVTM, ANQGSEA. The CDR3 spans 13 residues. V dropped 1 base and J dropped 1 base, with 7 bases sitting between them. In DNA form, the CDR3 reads TGCAGCGTTGAAGGGTCAGGCCAAGAGACCCAGTACTTC. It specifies CSVEGSGQETQYF.